This record covers a single T cell receptor (beta chain). Assay: immunoSEQ multiplex PCR; the TCRdb copy retains only in-frame clones and omits some. The data contain approximately 80,000 clones, approximately 85% of them singletons. This entry belongs to a study of OX40 agonist ivuxolimab in advanced cancers. The germline V and J ends were trimmed by 5 bases and 2 bases, with 9 bases remaining between them. The CDR3 covers 12 residues. CDR1 SQVTM and CDR2 ANQGSEA come from the germline V gene. The sequence was collected from an adult with an advanced solid tumor such as melanoma, head and neck, liver or kidney cancer. The source was CD4+ or CD8+ T cells sorted from blood, collected in a trial of the OX40 agonist ivuxolimab. This chain uses TRBV29-1 with TRBJ2-5; D is uncertain. DNA of the CDR3: TGCAGCGTTAAACCGTCTCAAGAGACCCAGTACTTC. This translates into CSVKPSQETQYF. Supplemented by reference TRBV29-1 and TRBJ2-5, the full variable domain reads SAVISQKPSRDICQRGTSLTIQCQVDSQVTMMFWYRQQPGQSLTLIATANQGSEATYESGFVIDKFPISRPNLTFSTLTVSNMSPEDSSIYLCSVKPSQETQYFGPGTRLLVL.